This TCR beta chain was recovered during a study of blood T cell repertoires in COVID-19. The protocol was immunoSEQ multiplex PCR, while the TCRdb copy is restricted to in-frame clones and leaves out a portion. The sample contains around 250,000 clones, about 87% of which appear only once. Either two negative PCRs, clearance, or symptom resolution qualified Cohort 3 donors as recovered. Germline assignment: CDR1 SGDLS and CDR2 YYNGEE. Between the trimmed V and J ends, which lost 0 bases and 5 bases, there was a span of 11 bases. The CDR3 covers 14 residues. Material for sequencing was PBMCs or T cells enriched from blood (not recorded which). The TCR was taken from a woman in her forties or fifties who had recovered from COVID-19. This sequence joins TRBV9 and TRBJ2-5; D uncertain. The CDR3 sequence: CASSVGSTTETQYF. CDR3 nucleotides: TGTGCCAGCAGCGTAGGATCAACTACGGAGACCCAGTACTTC.